Below, one T cell receptor (beta chain) is given with its context. Its antigen is unidentified. Per CD8+ T cell subset, triplicate sorts of 300,000 cells each were done. Carrying UMI labels, the TRB cDNA libraries were prepared through 5' RACE. After re-calling the 5' RACE reads, TCRdb lists one entry per CDR3 protein, DNA absent. This repertoire includes under 65,000 distinct CDR3 sequences. This sample was taken from a study of CXCR3-negative and CXCR3-positive naive CD8 T cells. CDR3 size: 16 residues. Looked up from germline, CDR1 is MNHEY and CDR2 is SMNVEV (reference sequence). Study-wide findings and caveats: It was found that naive subsets had comparable surface CD5, and TCR strength was inferred from TRB CDR3 properties. Post-cryopreservation CXCR3 expression was partly diminished, and the bulk of assays employed fresh PBMCs.

The chain carries TRBV27 and TRBJ2-4; the D gene TCRdb calls, TRBD2, cannot be checked with no DNA. The origin of this receptor is a human donor in good health. Some clones in this sample may be carry-over from other donors' samples. Sequenced: memory CD8+ T cells from blood. CDR3 sequence reads: CASSPRAGGVFNIQYF.